This T cell receptor beta chain was identified in a study of Ad26.COV2.S vaccination and SARS-CoV-2 variants. Study details: The authors gave Ad26.COV2.S intramuscularly, either once or twice 56 days apart.

The ends lost 2 bases at V and 3 bases at J; junction bases unmatched: 3. The CDR3 runs 15 residues. The germline V gene encodes CDR1 LNHDA and CDR2 SQIVND (reference sequence). The assay was immunoSEQ multiplex PCR, and TCRdb's table has in-frame clones only and misses some. The table includes some 520,000 clones, approximately 88% detected once. The treatment denotes: around 19 received Ad26.COV2.S at low or high dose, single or two shots; 5 received placebo; per-sample allocation not given. All samples were drawn on day 63, counting from the first vaccine or placebo injection. Study findings and constraints: The analyses of TCR breadth and depth may have understated the size of total T cell responses.

For this clone: Its specificity is unknown.

The chain uses TRBV19 and TRBJ2-3; TRBD2 matches 9 bases. Specimen: peripheral blood, collected in a trial of Ad26.COV2.S vaccine versus placebo. The clonotype was recovered from a person between 18 and 60 years old who received the Ad26.COV2.S COVID-19 vaccine or a placebo. CDR3 DNA: TGTGCCAGTAGTATACTCGCGGGAGGGACAGATACGCAGTATTTT. Its translation: CASSILAGGTDTQYF.